The 8 T cell receptor beta chains below come from one sample, sequenced in a study of T cells in narcolepsy. Only in-frame clones appear in the TCRdb table, and some are missing; sequencing was by immunoSEQ multiplex PCR. The table includes a few thousand clones, over 25% detected once. No antigen is known for these receptors. Sequenced: cultured CD4+ T cells from cerebrospinal fluid. Receptors originate from a human donor with narcolepsy.

This clone was recorded a few times. A far larger clone is just one base off, so this is likely a read error. The genes are TRBV28 and TRBJ1-5; TRBD1 might be the D (6 bases). Germline lookup yields CDR1 MDHEN and CDR2 SYDVKM. Deletions cut 5 bases from V and 1 base from J, with 9 bases between. The CDR3 spans 14 residues. The CDR3 here is CASSGGGSNQPQHF. In nucleotides, the CDR3 is TGTGCCAGCAGTGGAGGGGGGAGCAATCAGCCCCAGCATTTT. Combining the CDR3 with reference TRBV28 and TRBJ1-5 gives the whole variable domain DVKVTQSSRYLVKRTGEKVFLECVQDMDHENMFWYRQDPGLGLRLIYFSYDVKMKEKGDIPEGYSVSREKKERFSLILESASTNQTSMYLCASSGGGSNQPQHFGDGTRLSIL.

By its share, this clone is large. The same CDR3 also results from other DNA sequences found in this sample. The V call is TRBV4-3, the J call TRBJ2-5, with D perhaps being TRBD1 or TRBD2 (6 bases each). Germline V gene lookup returns CDR1 LGHNA and CDR2 YSLEER. The V gene lost 2 bases and the J gene lost 2 bases, with 15 bases spanning the gap. The CDR3 has 16 amino acids. CDR3 sequence (DNA): TGCGCCAGCAGCCAACGCACCGGGGGCGGACAAGAGACCCAGTACTTC. Its translation is CASSQRTGGGQETQYF.

CDR3 in amino acids: CASSLRLGRETQYF. The CDR3 DNA reads TGTGCCAGCAGCTTAAGGTTAGGGCGGGAGACCCAGTACTTC. V and J are TRBV11-3 and TRBJ2-5; the D is unclear. Germline V gene lookup returns CDR1 SGHNT and CDR2 YENEEA. With 2 bases removed from V and 5 bases from J, the gap between germline ends came to 12 bases. The CDR3 runs to 14 residues. The complete variable domain, with remaining parts taken from reference TRBV11-3 and TRBJ2-5, reads EAGVVQSPRYKIIEKKQPVAFWCNPISGHNTLYWYLQNLGQGPELLIRYENEEAVDDSQLPKDRFSAERLKGVDSTLKIQPAELGDSAVYLCASSLRLGRETQYFGPGTRLLVL.

The J gene is TRBJ2-7, the V gene TRBV28; the D gene could be TRBD1 or TRBD2 (6 bases each). The V end was cut by 6 bases, the J end by 6 bases, with 15 bases between. The CDR3 has 13 amino acids. Per germline, CDR1 MDHEN and CDR2 SYDVKM. The CDR3: CASSSVRGGEQYF. CDR3 coding DNA: TGTGCCAGCAGCTCGGTCAGGGGAGGCGAGCAGTACTTC.

With regard to this clone: At one of its ends the junction is not consistent with the germline gene, which may arise from a read error. The J gene is TRBJ2-2, the V gene TRBV5-6; perhaps D is TRBD1 or TRBD2 (6 bases each). CDR1 is SGHDT, CDR2 YYEEEE, per germline. This CDR3 is built from 16 residues. CDR3 in amino acids: CASCLRGTGRTGELFF. The CDR3 nucleotides are TGTGCCAGCTGCTTGAGGGGGACTGGGAGAACCGGGGAGCTGTTTTTT.

This clone is medium-sized. The rearrangement joins TRBV7-6 to TRBJ1-4; D may be TRBD1 (5 bases). The germline V gene encodes CDR1 SGHVS and CDR2 FNYEAQ. The CDR3 runs to 14 residues. The V gene lost 7 bases and the J gene lost 8 bases, with 17 bases spanning the gap. The DNA for the CDR3 is TGTGCCAGCAAACCCGAGGGGTTTCGAGAAAAACTGTTTTTT. Protein product: CASKPEGFREKLFF.

This clone has more than one count but fewer than ten. A much bigger clone sits one base away, suggesting this may be a read error. Within the sample, other DNA sequences also encode this same CDR3. As DNA, the CDR3 is TGCGCCAGCAGCCAAGATTCGAATCAGCCCCAGCATTTT. Translation gives CASSQDSNQPQHF. This chain joins TRBV4-1 and TRBJ1-5; D not resolved. Trimming pared 0 bases from V and 4 bases from J, leaving 4 bases between. CDR1 is MGHRA and CDR2 is YSYEKL in the germline V gene. The CDR3 has 13 amino acids.

Regarding this clone: This probably arose from a read error, given a far larger clone one base away. Other DNA sequences in the sample encode the same CDR3. The chain joins TRBV28 to TRBJ1-4; TRBD1 matches 11 bases. Germline values: CDR1 MDHEN, CDR2 SYDVKM. The CDR3 is made up of 16 amino acids. In nucleotides, the CDR3 is TGTGCGAGCAGTTTGCCGGGACAGGGGGGGAATGAAAAACTGTTTTTT. Protein product: CASSLPGQGGNEKLFF.